These 27 T cell receptor beta chains came from one sample sequenced in a study of cytomegalovirus exposure and HLA in healthy donors. In the PCR, 60 Vbeta and 13 Jbeta primers were used. Clones were read by immunoSEQ multiplex PCR, and TCRdb kept only the in-frame ones, dropping some. The sample contains 200,000 to 250,000 clones, about 89% of which appear only once. Material for sequencing was PBMCs. The source of these receptors is a woman between 18 and 29 years old in good health and CMV-seronegative.

The chain combines TRBV27 with TRBJ1-4, with 8 bases aligning to TRBD1. Germline V gene lookup returns CDR1 MNHEY and CDR2 SMNVEV (reference sequence). The CDR3 runs 14 residues. J lost 7 bases, V lost 5 bases, and 6 bases had no gene match. The DNA for the CDR3 is TGTGCCAGCAGTATTACAGGGGGAGGTGAAAAACTGTTTTTT. It codes for CASSITGGGEKLFF.

On this clone itself: One end of the junction is discordant with germline, which a read error may explain. As DNA, the CDR3 is TGTTCCAGCAGCTTAGCGAGGGACGAGCAGTACTTC. This translates into CSSSLARDEQYF. The chain has TRBV7-9 and TRBJ2-7; weak D call: TRBD2 (5 bases). Per the germline V gene, CDR1 is SEHNR and CDR2 is FQNEAQ (reference sequence). There are 12 residues in the CDR3. Full variable domain (missing parts from reference TRBV7-9 and TRBJ2-7): DTGVSQNPRHKITKRGQNVTFRCDPISEHNRLYWYRQTLGQGPEFLTYFQNEAQLEKSRLLSDRFSAERPKGSFSTLEIQRTEQGDSAMYLCSSSLARDEQYFGPGTRLTVT.

The sample holds one count of this clone. CDR3 amino acids: CASRPSGGGDTQYF. CDR3 bases: TGTGCCAGCAGACCCAGCGGTGGAGGAGATACGCAGTATTTT. V and J are TRBV6-5 and TRBJ2-3; the D gene is possibly TRBD2 (5 bases). The CDR3 runs to 14 residues. The germline CDR1 and CDR2 sequences are MNHEY and SVGAGI. Trimming took off 6 bases at V and 5 bases at J, with 15 bases between the two ends.

V usage is TRBV6-5 and J usage is TRBJ1-1; 7 nucleotides agree with TRBD1. Germline CDR1 reads MNHEY; CDR2 reads SVGAGI. Losses at the gene ends were 0 bases for V and 4 bases for J; bases not matched to a gene: 8. This CDR3 spans 16 amino acids. The CDR3 loop reads CASSYSRQGEGTEAFF. The CDR3 coding sequence is TGTGCCAGCAGTTACTCGAGACAGGGTGAGGGCACTGAAGCTTTCTTT.

The chain uses TRBV7-2 and TRBJ2-3; 10 positions agree with TRBD2. Trimming at V came to 4 bases and at J to 5 bases, leaving 15 bases not matched to a gene. Germline V gene data show CDR1 as SGHTA and CDR2 as FQGNSA. The CDR3 spans 18 residues. In nucleotides, the CDR3 is TGTGCCAGCAGCTCATCGGCCGGAAGCGGGAGGGATATAGATACGCAGTATTTT. It specifies CASSSSAGSGRDIDTQYF.

The chain joins TRBV4-3 to TRBJ1-1; D ambiguous. Germline-derived CDR1 and CDR2 are LGHNA and YSLEER. The length of the CDR3 is 14 residues. Trimming removed 1 base at V and 4 bases at J, with 10 bases between. The CDR3 DNA sequence: TGCGCCAGCAGCCAAGGAACAAGTGGCACTGAAGCTTTCTTT. It translates to CASSQGTSGTEAFF.

V and J are TRBV28 and TRBJ1-1; a weak D match, TRBD1 (6 bases). The CDR3 is made up of 12 amino acids. V shed 10 bases and J shed 4 bases, with 13 bases lying between them. Germline-derived CDR1 and CDR2 are MDHEN and SYDVKM. CDR3: CAINRVTTEAFF. In nucleotides, the CDR3 is TGTGCCATCAACAGGGTCACCACTGAAGCTTTCTTT. Filled out from reference TRBV28 and TRBJ1-1, the complete variable domain reads DVKVTQSSRYLVKRTGEKVFLECVQDMDHENMFWYRQDPGLGLRLIYFSYDVKMKEKGDIPEGYSVSREKKERFSLILESASTNQTSMYLCAINRVTTEAFFGQGTRLTVV.

J is TRBJ2-1 and V is TRBV4-2, with D perhaps TRBD2 (5 bases). This CDR3 spans 15 amino acids. From germline, CDR1 is LGHNA and CDR2 YNFKEQ. The V end lost 4 bases, the J end lost 5 bases, and 15 bases lay between the germline ends. In DNA form, the CDR3 reads TGTGCCAGCAGCCCCCCGGGGTCTGGGAACAATGAGCAGTTCTTC. This translates into CASSPPGSGNNEQFF.

The chain combines TRBV18 with TRBJ2-3, with TRBD1 matching over 9 bases. Germline V gene sequence: CDR1 KGHSH, CDR2 LQKENI. This CDR3 region has 15 residues. V dropped 4 bases and J dropped 2; count of bases not matched to a gene: 4. This CDR3 reads CASSQTGGLTDTQYF. The CDR3 DNA reads TGTGCCAGCTCACAGACAGGGGGACTCACAGATACGCAGTATTTT.

CDR3 loop: CASSSAPGTSGRNEQFF. As DNA, the CDR3 is TGTGCCAGCAGTTCCGCCCCCGGGACTAGCGGGAGGAATGAGCAGTTCTTC. The V and J genes are TRBV27 and TRBJ2-1; TRBD2 matches at 15 bases. The CDR3 totals 17 residues. Trimming took 4 bases from V and 7 from J; bases not matched to a gene: 8. Germline CDR1 MNHEY, CDR2 SMNVEV (reference sequence).

The V call is TRBV27, the J call TRBJ2-7, with 11 bases identical to TRBD1. The CDR3 has 15 amino acids. CDR1 and CDR2 from the germline V gene are MNHEY and SMNVEV (reference sequence). After removal of 5 bases from V and 3 bases from J, the junction contained 6 bases not matched to a gene. CDR3 in DNA: TGTGCCAGCAGTCTCGGGACAGGGGGGATCTACGAGCAGTACTTC. Its translation is CASSLGTGGIYEQYF.

The rearrangement joins TRBV19 to TRBJ2-7; 10 bases line up with TRBD2. The V and J ends lost 3 bases and 2 bases, in that order; junction bases with no gene match: 4. This CDR3 is built from 15 residues. Germline V gives CDR1 LNHDA, CDR2 SQIVND (reference sequence). The chain's CDR3 is CASSIWTSGTYEQYF. The CDR3 nucleotides are TGTGCCAGTAGTATTTGGACTAGCGGTACCTACGAGCAGTACTTC. The variable domain in full, completed from reference TRBV19 and TRBJ2-7, reads DGGITQSPKYLFRKEGQNVTLSCEQNLNHDAMYWYRQDPGQGLRLIYYSQIVNDFQKGDIAEGYSVSREKKESFPLTVTSAQKNPTAFYLCASSIWTSGTYEQYFGPGTRLTVT.

The chain carries TRBV5-5 and TRBJ1-1; weak D call: TRBD1 (6 bases). V was trimmed by 4 bases and J by 1 base, leaving 17 bases between them. The length of the CDR3 is 16 residues. Germline CDR1 and CDR2: SGHKS and YYEKEE (reference sequence). CDR3 region: CASSQTGRVRNTEAFF. The DNA of the CDR3 is TGTGCCAGCAGCCAAACAGGGCGCGTAAGGAACACTGAAGCTTTCTTT.

The chain is built from TRBV19 and TRBJ2-5; 8 nucleotides align to TRBD1. Germline loops: CDR1 LNHDA, CDR2 SQIVND (reference sequence). The CDR3 loop spans 14 amino acids. Trimming removed 4 bases from V and 5 bases from J; junction bases left unmatched: 6. The CDR3 loop is CASSTTGASETQYF. The CDR3 region has the DNA TGTGCCAGTAGTACGACAGGGGCCTCGGAGACCCAGTACTTC.

V and J are TRBV10-3 and TRBJ1-1; 9 nucleotides match TRBD1. CDR3 size: 16 residues. The ends lost 6 bases at V and 1 base at J; junction bases unmatched: 9. Germline CDR1 is ENHRY and CDR2 is SYGVKD. As DNA, the CDR3 is TGTGCCATCAGGGAGGGACAGGGAAATCGGAACACTGAAGCTTTCTTT. As protein: CAIREGQGNRNTEAFF.

The V gene is TRBV15, the J gene TRBJ2-3; weak D call: TRBD2 (6 bases). Trimming removed 1 base from V and 1 base from J, with 15 bases in between. CDR3 length: 17 residues. In germline, CDR1 is LNHNV, CDR2 YYDKDF (reference sequence). CDR3 amino acids: CATSRARLVSGTDTQYF. The CDR3 DNA reads TGTGCCACCAGCAGAGCCAGACTAGTTTCAGGCACAGATACGCAGTATTTT.

The J gene is TRBJ2-3, the V gene TRBV4-2; 11 positions agree with TRBD2. CDR1 and CDR2 from the germline V gene are LGHNA and YNFKEQ. This CDR3 region has 15 residues. After removal of 2 bases from V and 4 bases from J, the junction contained 2 bases not matched to a gene. Here the CDR3 reads CASSQLAGGPDTQYF. As DNA, the CDR3 is TGTGCCAGCAGCCAACTAGCGGGGGGCCCAGATACGCAGTATTTT.

This clone was counted once. The chain employs TRBV9 and TRBJ2-3; 7 bases are shared with TRBD2. Germline V CDR1 and CDR2: SGDLS, YYNGEE. V shed 4 bases, J shed 1 base, and the junction held 9 bases outside the gene matches. The CDR3 totals 16 residues. CDR3 sequence: CASSLRGLAGTDTQYF. In DNA, the CDR3 is TGTGCCAGCAGCTTAAGAGGCCTAGCGGGCACAGATACGCAGTATTTT.

This clone was seen only a few times. This chain connects TRBV19 to TRBJ1-6, with D possibly being TRBD1 (5 bases). CDR1 is LNHDA and CDR2 is SQIVND in the germline V gene (reference sequence). Trimming left V 2 bases short and J 0 bases short, with 14 bases between. The CDR3 extends over 18 amino acids. The CDR3 bases are TGTGCCAGTAGTATAACAGGTGTCCGGAGCTCCTATAATTCACCCCTCCACTTT. Translating gives CASSITGVRSSYNSPLHF.

This clone was counted a single time. The chain links TRBV10-3 to TRBJ2-7; possibly TRBD1 for D (6 bases). V was trimmed by 6 bases and J by 5 bases, leaving 17 bases between them. Germline V lookup: CDR1 ENHRY, CDR2 SYGVKD. This CDR3 is 14 amino acids long. This chain's CDR3 is CAIRKTGRVDEQYF. The CDR3 DNA is TGTGCCATCAGGAAGACAGGTCGCGTGGACGAGCAGTACTTC.

The rearrangement links TRBV27 to TRBJ2-1; 9 nucleotides align to TRBD1. CDR1 is MNHEY, CDR2 SMNVEV, per germline (reference sequence). V gave up 1 base and J gave up 3 bases; unmatched junction bases: 28. The CDR3 runs to 24 residues. CDR3 in DNA: TGTGCCAGCAGTTTATTATTTCCCCCACACACAGGGGGCTGGGGACGGGATGACTACAATGAGCAGTTCTTC. It is translated as CASSLLFPPHTGGWGRDDYNEQFF.

This clone came up once. The chain links TRBV21-1 to TRBJ2-7; TRBD1 is taken as the D call from the table, unchecked against the DNA. TRBV21-1 is a known pseudogene. CDR3 size: 15 residues. CDR3 in amino acids: CASSKPGQGPYEQYF. The CDR3 DNA follows: TGTGCCAGCAGCAAACCGGGACAGGGGCCCTACGAGCAGTACTTC.

The chain employs TRBV5-6 and TRBJ2-3; D is ambiguous. This CDR3 spans 15 amino acids. Germline V gene lookup returns CDR1 SGHDT and CDR2 YYEEEE. Deletions cut 0 bases from V and 1 base from J, with 9 bases between. Written as DNA, the CDR3 is TGTGCCAGCAGCTTGGTAGAACGGGGCACAGATACGCAGTATTTT. Translated: CASSLVERGTDTQYF.

In this sample, this clone turned up once. One end of the junction fails to match germline, which may point to a read error. The chain carries TRBV7-9 and TRBJ2-3; no reliable D call. Germline CDR1 reads SEHNR; CDR2 reads FQNEAQ (reference sequence). This CDR3 is 11 amino acids long. The CDR3 loop is CSSSLPDTQYF. CDR3 sequence (DNA): TGTTCCAGCAGCCTCCCCGATACGCAGTATTTT. The full variable domain, with the rest looked up from reference TRBV7-9 and TRBJ2-3, is DTGVSQNPRHKITKRGQNVTFRCDPISEHNRLYWYRQTLGQGPEFLTYFQNEAQLEKSRLLSDRFSAERPKGSFSTLEIQRTEQGDSAMYLCSSSLPDTQYFGPGTRLTVL.

The rearrangement joins TRBV27 to TRBJ2-3; perhaps TRBD1 as D (5 bases). The CDR3 has 19 amino acids. V lost 0 bases and J lost 2, with 21 bases in between. Germline loops: CDR1 MNHEY, CDR2 SMNVEV (reference sequence). The CDR3 DNA follows: TGTGCCAGCAGTTTATCCCCTGGTCAGGGTTCCAGGGTCACAGATACGCAGTATTTT. Its translation: CASSLSPGQGSRVTDTQYF.

Note on this clone: Other DNA sequences in the same sample also yield this CDR3. The V call is TRBV29-1, the J call TRBJ1-2; D is possibly TRBD1 (5 bases). Germline lookup yields CDR1 SQVTM and CDR2 ANQGSEA. V lost 2 bases and J lost 11, with 24 bases in between. There are 15 residues in the CDR3. CDR3 loop: CSVENLRTNGCGYTF. CDR3 bases: TGCAGCGTTGAAAATCTCCGGACAAACGGCTGTGGTTACACCTTC.

The chain carries TRBV19 and TRBJ1-2; no reliable D call. CDR1 is LNHDA, CDR2 SQIVND, per germline (reference sequence). Trimming pared 1 base from V and 7 bases from J, leaving 19 bases between. This CDR3 region has 16 residues. In nucleotides, the CDR3 is TGTGCCAGTAGTATAGCTCCCCCCGGGTTTGGTTCTGGCTACACCTTC. Translated, it gives CASSIAPPGFGSGYTF.